These T cell receptor beta chains were read from a single sample in a study of cytomegalovirus exposure and HLA in healthy donors. Libraries were prepared by immunoSEQ multiplex PCR; TCRdb keeps only in-frame clonotypes and omits some of them. The sample lists 150,000 to 200,000 clones, about three quarters occurring once. The specimen sequenced was PBMCs. These receptors all come from a woman aged 30 to 39 in good health and CMV-seronegative. The CDR3 runs from the conserved cysteine through the conserved F or W. The D gene is left open where the match is weak. Size is omitted from some rows. Given values are once, few, many or a class for expanded clones.

.,TRBV29-1,.,TRBJ1-2,TGCAGCGTTGCCCCGTTCGGAGCTGATCTATCCTATGGCTACACCTTC,CSVAPFGADLSYGYTF
.,TRBV5-6,TRBD2,TRBJ2-1,TGTGCCAGCAGCTTCCGGACTAGCGAGGGGGCCGGGGAGCAGTTCTTC,CASSFRTSEGAGEQFF
.,TRBV6-5,TRBD1,TRBJ2-1,TGTGCCAGCAGCGGTGGACAGGGGCCCAATGAGCAGTTCTTC,CASSGGQGPNEQFF
.,TRBV28,.,TRBJ2-2,TGTGCCAGCAGTGCCCCGGAGGGATTGAACACCGGGGAGCTGTTTTTT,CASSAPEGLNTGELFF
.,TRBV5-6,.,TRBJ1-2,TGTGCCAGCAGCTTGGTCACTGACTATGGCTACACCTTC,CASSLVTDYGYTF
.,TRBV7-3,.,TRBJ1-1,TGTGCCAGCAGCTTAAGTTCAGGGAACACTGAAGCTTTCTTT,CASSLSSGNTEAFF
once,TRBV7-9,.,TRBJ2-5,TGTGCCAGCAGCCTCACTCTTCGGACTAGGGGGGGGGAGACCCAGTACTTC,CASSLTLRTRGGETQYF
.,TRBV10-3,.,TRBJ2-1,TGTGCCATCAGTGAGTCCCAGGGAACATACAATGAGCAGTTCTTC,CAISESQGTYNEQFF
.,TRBV30,TRBD1,TRBJ2-1,TGTGCCTGGAGTGTGCCAGGGGGCGCGATCTACAATGAGCAGTTCTTC,CAWSVPGGAIYNEQFF
.,TRBV7-9,.,TRBJ1-1,TGTGCCAGCAATCACAGGAGTACAGTCACTGAAGCTTTCTTT,CASNHRSTVTEAFF
.,TRBV4-2,TRBD2,TRBJ2-3,TGTGCCAGCAGCCAAGAACGCGGGGGGGTCACAGATACGCAGTATTTT,CASSQERGGVTDTQYF
.,TRBV19,.,TRBJ2-7,TGTGCCAGTAGCCTGGGGCGGTTCTCCGGAACCTCCTACGAGCAGTACTTC,CASSLGRFSGTSYEQYF
few,TRBV7-2,.,TRBJ1-5,TGTGCCAGCAGCTTTGGTCCCGGCGCGGATCAGCCCCAGCATTTT,CASSFGPGADQPQHF
.,TRBV5-1,TRBD1,TRBJ1-1,TGCGCCAGCAGCCCTCCTCCGACAGGGAGCACTGAAGCTTTCTTT,CASSPPPTGSTEAFF
.,TRBV2,TRBD2,TRBJ2-2,TGTGCCAGCAGACCCTCTAGCGGGAACACCGGGGAGCTGTTTTTT,CASRPSSGNTGELFF
.,TRBV30,TRBD2,TRBJ2-2,TGTGCCTGGAACAAGCGGGGGCGTTCGGGGGAGCTGTTTTTT,CAWNKRGRSGELFF
.,TRBV5-1,.,TRBJ2-1,TGCGCCAGCAGCTTGAGATCAACCTCGGGAAATTACAATGAGCAGTTCTTC,CASSLRSTSGNYNEQFF
.,TRBV5-5,.,TRBJ2-2,TGTGCCAGCAGCTTAGAAGGGGTTGGGGCCGCGACCGGGGAGCTGTTTTTT,CASSLEGVGAATGELFF
.,TRBV2,.,TRBJ2-3,TGTGCCAGCAGTGAAGCGCGGTGGGTCGAGACAGCTACGGAGTATTTT,CASSEARWVETATEYF
once,TRBV4-1,.,TRBJ1-2,TGCGCCAGCAGCCAAGATCGGGGTCTTAGCTATGGCTACACCTTC,CASSQDRGLSYGYTF
.,TRBV6-1,.,TRBJ1-1,TGTGCCAGCAGGATGAACGGTGAAGCTTTCTTT,CASRMNGEAFF
.,TRBV7-8,TRBD2,TRBJ2-1,TGTGCCAGCAGCCCCAATGGGGGGGTAGCGGGGGACAATGAGCAGTTCTTC,CASSPNGGVAGDNEQFF
.,TRBV19,TRBD1,TRBJ1-5,TGTGCCAGTAGCGCCCCGGGACAGGGGGCTTTATCGGGCAATCAGCCCCAGCATTTT,CASSAPGQGALSGNQPQHF
few,TRBV7-6,.,TRBJ2-7,TGTGCCAGCAGCTTAGGACAGCTCGAGCAGTACTTC,CASSLGQLEQYF
.,TRBV9,TRBD1,TRBJ1-2,TGTGCCAGCAGCGACAGGGACAGGGGAAGCTATGGCTACACCTTC,CASSDRDRGSYGYTF
.,TRBV7-9,TRBD2,TRBJ2-7,TGTGCCAGCAGCTTAGGGGGGCGGGGGGCCTACGAGCAGTACTTC,CASSLGGRGAYEQYF
once,TRBV7-6,TRBD1,TRBJ2-1,TGTGCCAGCAGCTCCTCGGGACAGCCTTACAATGAGCAGTTCTTC,CASSSSGQPYNEQFF
.,TRBV5-4,.,TRBJ2-3,TGTGCCAGCAGCCGAGGCTACACAGATACGCAGTATTTT,CASSRGYTDTQYF
.,TRBV7-9,.,TRBJ1-1,TGTGCCAGCAGCTCCCAACAGGGATATAACACTGAAGCTTTCTTT,CASSSQQGYNTEAFF
few,TRBV12-5,TRBD1,TRBJ1-3,TGTGCTAGTGGTTTGGTATTGGGACCGGGACAGGGGGCTGGAAACACCATATATTTT,CASGLVLGPGQGAGNTIYF
.,TRBV30,.,TRBJ1-2,TGTTCGGTGGAGGACCTAGGCTACACCTTC,CSVEDLGYTF
.,TRBV2,.,TRBJ2-7,TGTGCCTCTTACCCGGGGGTCTACGAGCAGTACTTC,CASYPGVYEQYF
once,TRBV4-2,.,TRBJ2-3,TGTGCCAGCAGCCAACTCGGGGGCACAGATACGCAGTATTTT,CASSQLGGTDTQYF
once,TRBV10-3,TRBD1,TRBJ1-1,TGTGCCGTGCTCGCCGACGGGACAGGGACTGAAGCTTTCTTT,CAVLADGTGTEAFF
.,TRBV5-4,.,TRBJ2-1,TGTGCCAGCTCCACAGGGCAGGGGAGGGTCAATGAGCAGTTCTTC,CASSTGQGRVNEQFF
.,TRBV6-1,.,TRBJ1-2,TGTGCCAGCGGAGGAAACTATGGCTACACCTTC,CASGGNYGYTF
.,TRBV7-9,.,TRBJ1-5,TGTGCCAGCAGCTCCACTATCGCCGGGGATCAGCCCCAGCATTTT,CASSSTIAGDQPQHF
.,TRBV27,.,TRBJ1-6,TGTGCCACCCCAAATTCACCCCTCCACTTT,CATPNSPLHF
.,TRBV19,.,TRBJ1-6,TGTGCCAGTAAAGGGGTATTGCTCCACTTT,CASKGVLLHF
once,TRBV5-1,.,TRBJ2-5,TGCGCCAGCAGCTTCTTAGGGGGGGCCGAAGAGACCCAGTACTTC,CASSFLGGAEETQYF
.,TRBV6-6,.,TRBJ1-3,TGTGCCAGCAGTTTGGGAGCCAACTCTGGAAACACCATATATTTT,CASSLGANSGNTIYF
once,TRBV30,.,TRBJ1-5,TGTGCCTGGAAGCCCCCGGGGAACGGCAATCAGCCCCAGCATTTT,CAWKPPGNGNQPQHF
.,TRBV2,.,TRBJ2-3,TGTGCCAGCACCACCCCAGGGAGCACAGATACGCAGTATTTT,CASTTPGSTDTQYF
.,TRBV19,.,TRBJ1-1,TGTGCCAGTAGTCCACTGACACCGAAGAACACTGAAGCTTTCTTT,CASSPLTPKNTEAFF
.,TRBV5-4,.,TRBJ2-2,TGTGCCAGCAGCTTGGCCGCAAGCGATGCCACCGGGGAGCTGTTTTTT,CASSLAASDATGELFF
.,TRBV14,TRBD1,TRBJ1-1,TGTGCCAGCAGCCCACTTGACAGGGCGTGGACTGAAGCTTTCTTT,CASSPLDRAWTEAFF
.,TRBV28,TRBD1,TRBJ1-6,TGTGCCAGCGGCCGGGACAGGGCTTTTTATAATTCACCCCTCCACTTT,CASGRDRAFYNSPLHF
.,TRBV7-2,.,TRBJ2-7,TGTGCCAGCAGCTTAGTCCGGGGCTACGAGCAGTACTTC,CASSLVRGYEQYF
.,TRBV9,TRBD1,TRBJ1-2,TGTGCCAGCAGCTCTAGGGAGGGGACAGGGGAAAGCTACACCTTC,CASSSREGTGESYTF
.,TRBV9,TRBD2,TRBJ2-2,TGTGCCAGCAGCGTCGAGGGGAGGGGAGTTGGGGAGCTGTTTTTT,CASSVEGRGVGELFF
.,TRBV5-1,TRBD1,TRBJ1-1,TGCGCCAGCAGCTTCGACAGGGGGAACACTGAAGCTTTCTTT,CASSFDRGNTEAFF